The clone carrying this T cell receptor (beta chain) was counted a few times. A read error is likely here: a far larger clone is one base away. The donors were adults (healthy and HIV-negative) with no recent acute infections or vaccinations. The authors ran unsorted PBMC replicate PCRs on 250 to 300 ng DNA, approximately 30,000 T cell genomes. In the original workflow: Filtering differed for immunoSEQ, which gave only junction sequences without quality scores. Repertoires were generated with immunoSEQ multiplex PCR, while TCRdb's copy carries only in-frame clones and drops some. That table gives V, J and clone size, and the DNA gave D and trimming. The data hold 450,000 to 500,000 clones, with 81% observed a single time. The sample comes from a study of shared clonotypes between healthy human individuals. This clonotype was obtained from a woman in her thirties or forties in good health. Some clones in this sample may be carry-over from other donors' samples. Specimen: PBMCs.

CDR3 sequence: CASSQGLDSQVAFF. CDR3 in DNA: TGTGCCAGCAGCCAAGGCCTGGACAGCCAGGTGGCTTTCTTT. The chain is built from TRBV4-2 and TRBJ1-1; a weak D match, TRBD1 (6 bases). The V end lost 1 base, the J end lost 11 bases, and 17 bases lay between the germline ends. Germline lookup yields CDR1 LGHNA and CDR2 YNFKEQ. The CDR3 totals 14 residues.